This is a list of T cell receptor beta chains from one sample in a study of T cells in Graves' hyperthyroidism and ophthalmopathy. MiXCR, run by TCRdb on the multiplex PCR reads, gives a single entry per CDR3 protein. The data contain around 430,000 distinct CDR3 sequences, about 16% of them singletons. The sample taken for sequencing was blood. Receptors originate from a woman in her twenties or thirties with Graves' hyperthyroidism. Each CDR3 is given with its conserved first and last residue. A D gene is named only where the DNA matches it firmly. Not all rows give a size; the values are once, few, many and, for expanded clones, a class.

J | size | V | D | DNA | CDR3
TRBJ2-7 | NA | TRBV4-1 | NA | TGCGCCAGCAGCCAAGGGGGTAAACACGAGCAGTACTTC | CASSQGGKHEQYF
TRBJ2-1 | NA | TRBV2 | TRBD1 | TGTGCCAGCAGGGGACAGGGACGTGGGGAGTTCTTC | CASRGQGRGEFF
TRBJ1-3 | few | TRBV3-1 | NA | TGTGCCAGCAGCCGTTCCGGTGGGGCGCCTGGAAACACCATATATTTT | CASSRSGGAPGNTIYF
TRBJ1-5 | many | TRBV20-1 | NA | TGCAGTGCTAGTAGTCAGGGCGATCAGCCCCAGCATTTT | CSASSQGDQPQHF
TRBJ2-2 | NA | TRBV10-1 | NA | TGCGCCAGCAGTGAGATCGGCAGGGGTGACACCGGGGAGCTGTTTTTT | CASSEIGRGDTGELFF
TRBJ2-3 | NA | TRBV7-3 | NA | TGTGCCAGCAGCCGAGTGCCAGGTCTCAGCACAGATACGCAGTATTTT | CASSRVPGLSTDTQYF
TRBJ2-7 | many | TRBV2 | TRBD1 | TGTGCCAGCGTACAGGGGGCTTACGAGCAGTACTTC | CASVQGAYEQYF
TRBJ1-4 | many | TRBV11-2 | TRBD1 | TGTGCCAGCAGCTCACAGGGGGCGAGTTGGACTAATGAAAAACTGTTTTTT | CASSSQGASWTNEKLFF
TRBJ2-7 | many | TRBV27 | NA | TGTGCCAGCAGCCATAGAGGAGGAAACTCCTACGAGCAGTACTTC | CASSHRGGNSYEQYF
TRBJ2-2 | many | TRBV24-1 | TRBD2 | TGTGCCACCAGTGATCCCGTTAGCGGGAGGGCCAACACCGGGGAGCTGTTTTTT | CATSDPVSGRANTGELFF
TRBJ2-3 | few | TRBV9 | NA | TGTGCCAGCAGCGCTAGGACTACTAGCACAGATACGCAGTATTTT | CASSARTTSTDTQYF
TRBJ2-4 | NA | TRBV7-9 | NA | TGTGCCAGCAGCTTAGTAACAGGGAAAAACATTCAGTACTTC | CASSLVTGKNIQYF
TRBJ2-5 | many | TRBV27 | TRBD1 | TGTGCCAGCCGACGAACAGGGGGTCCTCAGTACTTC | CASRRTGGPQYF
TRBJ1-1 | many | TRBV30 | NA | TGTGCCTGGAGTAGACGGCAGAACACTGAAGCTTTCTTT | CAWSRRQNTEAFF
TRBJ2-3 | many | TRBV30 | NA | TGTGCCTGGACCCGGGAAGTCTATACGCAGTATTTT | CAWTREVYTQYF
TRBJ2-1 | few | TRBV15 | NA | TGTGCCACCAGCAGAGATAAGGGGGTGAGCACCAGCTCCTACAATGAGCAGTTCTTC | CATSRDKGVSTSSYNEQFF
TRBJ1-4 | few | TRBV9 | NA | TGTGCCAGCAGCGTGGGGGAAATCGGGAATGAAAAACTGTTTTTT | CASSVGEIGNEKLFF
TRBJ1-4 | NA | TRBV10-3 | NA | TGTGCCATCAGCCTCGGACAGCCCACGAGGGGGATTAATGAAAAACTGTTTTTT | CAISLGQPTRGINEKLFF
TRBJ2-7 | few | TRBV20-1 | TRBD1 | TGCAGTGCCTCGAACCGGGACAGGACAAACTACGAGCAGTACTTC | CSASNRDRTNYEQYF
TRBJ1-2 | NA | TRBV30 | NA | TGTGCCTGGAGTGTTTCTGACAACTATGGCTACACCTTC | CAWSVSDNYGYTF
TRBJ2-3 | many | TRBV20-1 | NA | TGCAGTGCTAGAAGGGGACCACCGGCAGATACGCAGTATTTT | CSARRGPPADTQYF
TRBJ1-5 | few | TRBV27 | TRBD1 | TGTGCCAGCAGTGTGGGGACAGGGCGGGCTCAGCCCCAGCATTTT | CASSVGTGRAQPQHF
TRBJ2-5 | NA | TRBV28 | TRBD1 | TGTGCCAGCAGCTCGGGGACAGGCGGGCCCTACTTC | CASSSGTGGPYF
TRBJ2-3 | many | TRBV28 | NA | TGTGCCAGCAGTTTATCCTGGCGGAGTGCTAGCACAGATACGCAGTATTTT | CASSLSWRSASTDTQYF
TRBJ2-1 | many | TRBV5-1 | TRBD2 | TGCGCCAGCAGCTTGGCAGCGGGAGACGCCTACAATGAGCAGTTCTTC | CASSLAAGDAYNEQFF
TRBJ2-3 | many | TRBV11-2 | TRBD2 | TGTGCCAGCAGCTTAGATCTTGGTAGCGGGACCCCAAATACGCAGTATTTT | CASSLDLGSGTPNTQYF
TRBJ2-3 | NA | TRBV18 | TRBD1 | TGTGCCAGCTCACTAGGACAGGGTCACACAGATACGCAGTATTTT | CASSLGQGHTDTQYF
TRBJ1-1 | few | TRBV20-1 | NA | TGCAGTGGAACAGAGCGAAGTAAGGGCACTGAAGCTTTCTTT | CSGTERSKGTEAFF